One T cell receptor beta chain is described in this entry. The junction shows a germline mismatch at one end, possibly a read error. The entry originates in a study of tumor T cells in aggressive B-cell lymphoma. The assay was immunoSEQ multiplex PCR, and TCRdb's table has in-frame clones only and misses some. The sample contains about 5,400 clones, around 82% of which appear only once. Germline V gives CDR1 MNHEY, CDR2 SMNVEV (reference sequence). The CDR3 length is 18 residues. The specimen was tumor tissue. This chain joins TRBV27 and TRBJ2-2; no firm D call. The clonotype was recovered from an adult with diffuse large B cell lymphoma. In nucleotides, the CDR3 is TGTGCCAGCAGTTCCCCTGACATGATCTCGGCCCACACTGGGGAGCTGTTTTTT. It is translated as CASSSPDMISAHTGELFF.